A selection of T cell receptor beta chains follows, all from one sample in a study of type 1 regulatory T cells. Each CDR3 protein gets one entry after TCRdb re-called the reads with MiXCR. The data contain around 19,000 distinct CDR3 sequences, about 9.4% of them singletons. Sample: CD4+ T cells, either the whole sample or a sorted fraction (not recorded which). The receptors were gathered from a human donor in good health. CDR3s include the opening cysteine and the closing phenylalanine or tryptophan. The D gene is left open where the match is weak. A clone size is listed for some rows: how often the clone was seen (once, few, many), or a class if it is expanded.

D gene,clone size,V gene,J gene,CDR3 DNA,CDR3 protein
-,medium-sized,TRBV5-3,TRBJ2-3,TGTGCCAGAAGCCCCCCATCAGGACAGCACACAGATACGCAGTATTTT,CARSPPSGQHTDTQYF
-,few,TRBV10-3,TRBJ2-3,TGTGCCATCAGGCAAGACCAACTCCGTGCCGATACGCAGTATTTT,CAIRQDQLRADTQYF
-,few,TRBV19,TRBJ2-5,TGTGCCAGTAGGCCTGGGACACGGGGTCTGGAGACCCAGTACTTC,CASRPGTRGLETQYF
-,-,TRBV20-1,TRBJ2-3,TGCAGTGCTAGTTATTCGGGGCTGGTTAGCACAGATACGCAGTATTTT,CSASYSGLVSTDTQYF
-,many,TRBV5-6,TRBJ2-3,TGTGCCAGCAGCTCGGTCGGCGGCGGGGTCCCAGATACGCAGTATTTT,CASSSVGGGVPDTQYF
-,few,TRBV15,TRBJ2-3,TGTGCCACCAGCAGAGATAGCGGCACAGATACGCAGTATTTT,CATSRDSGTDTQYF
-,few,TRBV11-2,TRBJ2-7,TGTGCCAGCAGTCGTGACAGGACCTACGAGCAGTACTTC,CASSRDRTYEQYF
-,medium-sized,TRBV29-1,TRBJ1-1,TGCAGCGTTGAAGATCAAAAGACGGGAGCTTTCTTT,CSVEDQKTGAFF
TRBD1,few,TRBV6-2/TRBV6-3,TRBJ2-1,TGTGCCAGCAGAGAGACAGGGAAAAGCTCCTACAATGAGCAGTTCTTC,CASRETGKSSYNEQFF
-,many,TRBV14,TRBJ1-6,TGTGCCAGCAGCCAAAGGGCCCCCCATGATTCACCCCTCCACTTT,CASSQRAPHDSPLHF
-,many,TRBV28,TRBJ1-5,TGTGCCAGCAGTCCCCCCGGTCAGCCCCAGCATTTT,CASSPPGQPQHF
TRBD1,-,TRBV29-1,TRBJ1-1,TGCAGCGTGGGCACAACCGGGACAGGGGAAGCTTTCTTT,CSVGTTGTGEAFF
-,-,TRBV5-1,TRBJ1-5,TGCGCCAGCAGCCTCGACAGTGATCAGCCCCAGCATTTT,CASSLDSDQPQHF
TRBD1,few,TRBV5-1,TRBJ1-1,TGCGCCAGCAGCGTGGGACAGGGCCGTGAAGCTTTCTTT,CASSVGQGREAFF
TRBD2,medium-sized,TRBV29-1,TRBJ2-3,TGCAGCGTTGATAAGGGGACTAGCGGGAGTAGAGCAGATACGCAGTATTTT,CSVDKGTSGSRADTQYF
TRBD1,-,TRBV7-2,TRBJ1-1,TGTGCCAGCAGCTTAGGGACAGGGATGAACACTGAAACTTTCTTT,CASSLGTGMNTETFF
-,-,TRBV3-1,TRBJ1-1,TGTGCCAGCAGCCACAGGGTGGTGAACACTGAAGCTCTCTTT,CASSHRVVNTEALF
-,-,TRBV6-2/TRBV6-3,TRBJ2-5,TGTGCCAGCAGTTACGCCGTGGGCGGCCAGTACTTC,CASSYAVGGQYF
-,many,TRBV27,TRBJ2-7,TGTGCCAGCAGAGAGGGGTACTCCTACGAGCAGTACTTC,CASREGYSYEQYF
-,many,TRBV3-1,TRBJ2-6,TGTGCCAGCAGCCCGACACTATCTGGGGCCAACGTCCTGACTTTC,CASSPTLSGANVLTF
TRBD1,many,TRBV7-9,TRBJ1-4,TGTGCCAGCAGCCCACGACAGGGAACTAATGAAAAACTGTTTTTT,CASSPRQGTNEKLFF
-,many,TRBV11-1,TRBJ2-1,TGTGCCAGCAGCTTAGATCAAACTCTTGAGCAGTTCTTC,CASSLDQTLEQFF
-,few,TRBV20-1,TRBJ2-3,TGCAGTGCTAGTACCCATGCAGATACGCAGTATTTT,CSASTHADTQYF
TRBD1,many,TRBV5-1,TRBJ2-2,TGCGCCAGCAGCTTAGACAGGGGGAACACCGGGGAGCTGTTTTTT,CASSLDRGNTGELFF
-,once,TRBV5-4,TRBJ2-7,TGTGCCAGCAGCCGTGGGAGCTCTGGCGGCCTTTACGAGCAGTACTTC,CASSRGSSGGLYEQYF